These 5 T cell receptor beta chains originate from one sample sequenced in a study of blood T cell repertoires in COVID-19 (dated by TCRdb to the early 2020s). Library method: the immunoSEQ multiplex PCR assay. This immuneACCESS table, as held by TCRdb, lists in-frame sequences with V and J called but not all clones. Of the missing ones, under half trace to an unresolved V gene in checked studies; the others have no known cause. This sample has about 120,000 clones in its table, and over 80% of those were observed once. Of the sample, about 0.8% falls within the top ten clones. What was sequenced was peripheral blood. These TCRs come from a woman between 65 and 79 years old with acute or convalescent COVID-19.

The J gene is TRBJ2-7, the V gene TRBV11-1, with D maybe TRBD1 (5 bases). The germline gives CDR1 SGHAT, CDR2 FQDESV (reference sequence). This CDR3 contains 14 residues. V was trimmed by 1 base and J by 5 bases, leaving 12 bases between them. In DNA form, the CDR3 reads TGTGCCAGCAGCTTAGTACAGGTTCCTAACGAGCAGTACTTC. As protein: CASSLVQVPNEQYF. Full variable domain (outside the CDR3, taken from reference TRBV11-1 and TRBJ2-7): EAEVAQSPRYKITEKSQAVAFWCDPISGHATLYWYRQILGQGPELLVQFQDESVVDDSQLPKDRFSAERLKGVDSTLKIQPAELGDSAMYLCASSLVQVPNEQYFGPGTRLTVT.

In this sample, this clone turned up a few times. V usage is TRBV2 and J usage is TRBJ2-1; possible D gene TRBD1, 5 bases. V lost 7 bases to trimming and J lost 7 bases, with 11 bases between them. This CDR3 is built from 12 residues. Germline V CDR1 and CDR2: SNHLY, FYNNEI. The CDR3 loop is CASMGRWNEQFF. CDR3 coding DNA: TGTGCCAGCATGGGGCGGTGGAATGAGCAGTTCTTC.

The CDR3 bases are TGTGCCAGCAGGGAGTTTTTAGTCGGGGAGCTGTTTTTT. Its protein is CASREFLVGELFF. V gene TRBV12-3 or TRBV12-4 combines with J gene TRBJ2-2; no reliable D call. V gave up 6 bases and J gave up 7 bases, with 12 bases separating them. The CDR3 covers 13 residues.

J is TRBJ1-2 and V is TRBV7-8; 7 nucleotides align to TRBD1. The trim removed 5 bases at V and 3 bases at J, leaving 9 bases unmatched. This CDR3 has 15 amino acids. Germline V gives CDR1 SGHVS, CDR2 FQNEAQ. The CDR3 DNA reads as TGTGCCAGCAGCCCCTCTCGACAGGGAGACTATGGCTACACCTTC. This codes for CASSPSRQGDYGYTF.

The CDR3 loop reads CASSRTSGDYNEQFF. In nucleotides, the CDR3 is TGTGCCAGCAGCCGTACTAGCGGGGACTACAATGAGCAGTTCTTC. The chain uses TRBV7-8 and TRBJ2-1, with 10 bases fitting TRBD2. V lost 5 bases, J lost 3 bases, and 4 bases stayed unmatched. The germline gives CDR1 SGHVS, CDR2 FQNEAQ. The CDR3 runs to 15 residues.